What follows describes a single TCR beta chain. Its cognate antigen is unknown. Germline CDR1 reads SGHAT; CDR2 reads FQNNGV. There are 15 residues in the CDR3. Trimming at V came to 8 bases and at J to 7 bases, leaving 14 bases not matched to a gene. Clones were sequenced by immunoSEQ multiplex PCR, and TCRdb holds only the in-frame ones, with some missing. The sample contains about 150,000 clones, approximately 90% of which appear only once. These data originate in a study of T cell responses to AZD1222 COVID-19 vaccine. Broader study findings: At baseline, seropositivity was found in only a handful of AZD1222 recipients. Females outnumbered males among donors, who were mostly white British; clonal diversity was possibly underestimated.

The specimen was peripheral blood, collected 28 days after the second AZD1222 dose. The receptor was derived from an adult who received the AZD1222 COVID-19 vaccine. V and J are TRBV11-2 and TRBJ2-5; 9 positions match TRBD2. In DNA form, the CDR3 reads TGTGCCAGCTCCACGGGGCTAGCGGGGACACGGACCCAGTACTTC. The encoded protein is CASSTGLAGTRTQYF. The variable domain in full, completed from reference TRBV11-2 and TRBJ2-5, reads EAGVAQSPRYKIIEKRQSVAFWCNPISGHATLYWYQQILGQGPKLLIQFQNNGVVDDSQLPKDRFSAERLKGVDSTLKIQPAKLEDSAVYLCASSTGLAGTRTQYFGPGTRLLVL.